This TCR beta chain was retrieved from a study of shared clonotypes between healthy human individuals (dated by TCRdb to between 2020 and 2021). For context, the study as a whole: A couple of women and a few men aged 18 to 49 years were included in the cohort. Per donor, three plates each were used for CD4 naive and CD4 memory, two for CD8 naive, and one for CD8 memory. Each donor's leukapheresis produced roughly between about 0.9 and 9.5 billion PBMCs. Libraries were prepared and TCR repertoires were sequenced by different laboratories using diverse techniques, in order to increase sequencing depth and limit assay-specific biases. The study deeply sequenced blood TCR repertoires of about five healthy adults to estimate repertoire size and the extent of clonotype sharing between individuals.

Healthy HIV-negative adults with no recently reported acute infections or vaccinations were included as donors. Every donor was a Caucasian adult living in Nashville, Tennessee, USA. CD4+ T cells were enriched through magnetic negative selection, after which naive cells were positively selected on CD45RA and the remaining negative fraction served as the memory subset. Blood was collected by leukapheresis, and PBMCs were isolated by Ficoll-Histopaque density gradient centrifugation and then cryopreserved in liquid nitrogen vapor phase. Analytical flow cytometry was used to check the purity and quantity of each magnetically sorted T cell population. Genomic DNA was isolated from each sorted fraction and quantified by UV absorbance on a Nanodrop 2000c. TCR CDR3 regions were amplified from genomic DNA by multiplex PCR using the deep immunoSEQ assay. Genomic DNA extracted from each cell subset was distributed evenly over all wells of several immunoSEQ 96-well plates, and each plate served as one replicate. Each replicate PCR for sorted subsets received around 200 ng genomic DNA, equal to some 32,000 T cell genomes. Purified libraries were measured with a Qubit 3.0 fluorometer, size-checked on a Bioanalyzer 2100, and measured again with the KAPA Library Quantification kit. Each immunoSEQ 96-well plate was sequenced on its own single-read 150-cycle Illumina NextSeq 550 flow cell. From the authors' description of their analysis: Because the immunoSEQ output held only junctional sequences and lacked quality scores, the filtering could not match the filtering applied to full-length reads. To assign V/J genes and CDR3, sequences were annotated against IMGT germline references using PyIR, a Python wrapper for IgBLAST v1.9. Reads were removed for weak V/J assignments (E-value above 1e-6), missing CDR3, stop codons, out-of-frame junctions, or ambiguous translated residues. V3J clonotypes were defined as sequences sharing an identical inferred V gene, J gene, and CDR3 amino acid sequence. The percentage overlap between two repertoires was calculated by dividing the number of shared unique clonotypes by the size of the smaller repertoire. RTK rarefaction, the Chao1 estimator, and Recon v2.1 estimates of unobserved clonotypes were used to assess repertoire richness. OLGA was used to compute generation probabilities for all TCRbeta clonotypes that the gDNA method yielded from a handful of donors. Not all clones reach the TCRdb copy of this immuneACCESS table, which keeps in-frame sequences only. Checked studies attribute under half of the gap to unresolved V genes and leave the rest unexplained. Clonal size and the V and J genes are those of that table, whereas D and trimming came from the DNA. In all, the sample holds about 300,000 clones, and about 74% of those were seen once. The leading ten clones occupy about a tenth of the sample.

General conclusions and limits of the study: Compared with non-shared clonotypes, the clonotypes found in all four sorted-subset donors had higher generation probabilities. Pairwise subsampling indicated that sequencing depth was expected to affect the degree of clonotype sharing among donors. Rarefaction of sorted-subset datasets indicated incomplete sequencing despite the large sequencing depth. The genetic and exposure-history diversity represented was limited by the small number of donors. Roughly 5% of naive CD4, around 3.5% of naive CD8, about 2.1% of memory CD4, and more than 0.35% of memory CD8 clonotypes were shared across a handful of donors. Sampling was limited to blood, and TCR repertoires in tissue likely differ from TCR repertoires in blood. Larger estimated clonotype richness was generally found for naive subsets than for memory subsets.

Points on this clone: Its target antigen remains unknown. Per-base quality was not reported, and no clone a single base away is much larger than it. Different DNA sequences within this sample yield the same CDR3.

The source is a man aged 30 to 39 in good health. Source material: memory CD4+ T cells sorted from blood. The cell subset or site label on this specimen signifies: CD45RA-negative fraction.

The CDR3 region has the sequence CASIPGRGRNNYGYTF. The nucleotide sequence is given as TGTGCCAGCATACCCGGTCGGGGGAGAAATAACTATGGCTACACCTTC. The rearrangement combines TRBV2 with TRBJ1-2; 5 matching bases give a weak D call of TRBD1. The CDR1 and CDR2 encoded by the germline V gene are SNHLY and FYNNEI. Trimming takes 7 bases from V and 1 base from J, and the germline ends sit 19 bases apart. Spanning cysteine to phenylalanine, the CDR3 consists of 16 amino acids. Of all the DNA, just the CDR3 is kept, 48 bases in frame from base 1.